This T cell receptor (beta chain) appears in the sequencing data of a study of shared clonotypes between healthy human individuals. Sequenced by immunoSEQ multiplex PCR; TCRdb stores in-frame clones only, minus some. The sample has some 1.4 million clones; approximately 96% are singletons. V gave up 4 bases and J gave up 2 bases, with 20 bases separating them. CDR1 and CDR2 from the germline V gene are MNHEY and SMNVEV (reference sequence). The CDR3 is made up of 17 amino acids. The chain uses TRBV27 and TRBJ2-5; D is perhaps TRBD1 (5 bases). The source of this sequence is a man younger than 45 in good health. The sequencing sample was made of naive CD4+ T cells sorted from blood. Specified subset: CD45RA+ positively selected. The CDR3 protein is CASSSMGWGGDQETQYF. The CDR3 nucleotides read TGTGCCAGCAGTTCCATGGGGTGGGGCGGTGATCAAGAGACCCAGTACTTC.